This T cell receptor (beta chain) is drawn from a study of cytomegalovirus exposure and HLA in healthy donors. Amplification used 60 Vbeta primers and 13 Jbeta primers. Sequencing was performed with immunoSEQ multiplex PCR; in TCRdb, only in-frame clones are kept and a portion is missing. The table lists 40,000 to 45,000 clones, 50% to 55% of them singletons. Regarding the study as a whole: What TCR beta sequences reportedly achieved was accurate prediction of HLA-A and HLA-B alleles in most subjects.

This clone was counted a few times. Its antigen is not known. The length of the CDR3 is 15 residues. Per germline, CDR1 MNHNY and CDR2 SVGAGI (reference sequence). V shed 4 bases, J shed 5 bases, and the junction held 4 bases outside the gene matches. The receptor's source is a human donor in good health. What was sequenced was PBMCs. The chain employs TRBV6-6 and TRBJ1-4, with 10 bases lining up with TRBD1. In nucleotides, the CDR3 is TGTGCCAGCAGTTTCGGACAGGGGGAAAATGAAAAACTGTTTTTT. Protein sequence: CASSFGQGENEKLFF.